This T cell receptor beta chain came from a study of shared clonotypes between healthy human individuals. Study information: Aged between 18 and 49, the donors were a couple of women and a few men. Three CD4 naive, three CD4 memory, two CD8 naive and one CD8 memory plate were used per donor.

Terminally differentiated effector memory CD45RA+ cells were left out of the naive CD8 fraction, which was CD45RO-negative and positively selected for CCR7. To note about this clone: What it binds is unknown.

Around 30,000 T cell genomes (about 0.2 ug DNA) went into each sorted-subset replicate. The repertoire was sequenced with immunoSEQ multiplex PCR; TCRdb's copy has only in-frame clones and lacks some. The profile shows fewer than 850,000 clones, about 96% of them singletons. Points from the study as a whole: It was observed that roughly 5.1% of naive CD4 clonotypes were shared across a handful of donors.

Sequenced: naive CD8+ T cells sorted from blood. This clonotype was obtained from a man between 25 and 39 years old in good health.

CDR3 sequence (DNA): TGTGCCAGCAGTTTATTCGGCCGGCTCAATCAGCCCCAGCATTTT. Residues: CASSLFGRLNQPQHF. V and J are TRBV27 and TRBJ1-5; no clear D gene. This CDR3 has 15 amino acids. The germline V and J ends were trimmed by 1 base and 3 bases, with 10 bases remaining between them. Per the germline V gene, CDR1 is MNHEY and CDR2 is SMNVEV (reference sequence).